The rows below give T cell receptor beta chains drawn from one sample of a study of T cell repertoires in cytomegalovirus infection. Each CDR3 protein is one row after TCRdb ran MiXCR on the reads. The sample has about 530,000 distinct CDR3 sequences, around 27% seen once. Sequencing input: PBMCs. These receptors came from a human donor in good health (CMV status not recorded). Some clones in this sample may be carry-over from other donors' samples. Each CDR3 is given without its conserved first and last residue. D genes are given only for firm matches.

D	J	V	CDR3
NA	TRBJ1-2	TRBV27	ASSFSTGRDGYT
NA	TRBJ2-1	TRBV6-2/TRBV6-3	ASSAPGRYNEQF
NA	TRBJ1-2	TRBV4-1	ASSQEPSVYGYT
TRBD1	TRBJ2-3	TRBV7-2	ASSLGGTGPDTQY
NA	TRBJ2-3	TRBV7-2	ASSRTTLDTQY
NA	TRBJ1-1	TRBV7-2	ASSYGTFKEAF
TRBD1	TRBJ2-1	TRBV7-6	ASSLGTGGNEQF
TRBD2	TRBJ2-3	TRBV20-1	SNLAGEVDTQY
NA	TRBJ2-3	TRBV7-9	ASSSQGGDYRD
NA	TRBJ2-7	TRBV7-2	ASSGRWGGSYEQY
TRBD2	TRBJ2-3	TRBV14	ASRPSGRFADTQY
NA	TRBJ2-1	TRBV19	ASSIRYYNEQF
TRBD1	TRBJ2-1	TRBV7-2	ASSWTGRTDNEQF
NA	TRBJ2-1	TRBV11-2	ASSLVASARARNEQF
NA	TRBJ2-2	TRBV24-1	ATSGGGGTNTGELF